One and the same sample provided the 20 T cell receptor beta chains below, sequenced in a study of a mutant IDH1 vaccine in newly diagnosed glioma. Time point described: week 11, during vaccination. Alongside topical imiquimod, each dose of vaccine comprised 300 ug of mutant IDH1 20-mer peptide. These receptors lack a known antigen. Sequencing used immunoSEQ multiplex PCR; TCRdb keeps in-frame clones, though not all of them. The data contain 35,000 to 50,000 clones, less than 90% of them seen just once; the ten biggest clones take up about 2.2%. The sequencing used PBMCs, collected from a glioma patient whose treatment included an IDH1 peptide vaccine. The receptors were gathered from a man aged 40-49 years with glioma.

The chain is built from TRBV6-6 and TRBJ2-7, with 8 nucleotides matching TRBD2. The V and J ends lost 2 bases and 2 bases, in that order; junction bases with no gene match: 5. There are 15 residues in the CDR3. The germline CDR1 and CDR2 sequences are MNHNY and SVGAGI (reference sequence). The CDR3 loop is CASSYGGGTAYEQYF. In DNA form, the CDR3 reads TGTGCCAGCAGTTACGGCGGGGGGACGGCCTACGAGCAGTACTTC.

For the CDR3, the DNA is TGCGCCAGCAGCCCGAGCGGGACGGCCCAAGAGACCCAGTACTTC. The encoded protein is CASSPSGTAQETQYF. The gene calls are TRBV4-1 and TRBJ2-5; TRBD2 agrees at 7 bases. Germline V gene data show CDR1 as MGHRA and CDR2 as YSYEKL. There are 15 residues in the CDR3. V shed 4 bases and J 1 base; nucleotides not matched to a gene: 6.

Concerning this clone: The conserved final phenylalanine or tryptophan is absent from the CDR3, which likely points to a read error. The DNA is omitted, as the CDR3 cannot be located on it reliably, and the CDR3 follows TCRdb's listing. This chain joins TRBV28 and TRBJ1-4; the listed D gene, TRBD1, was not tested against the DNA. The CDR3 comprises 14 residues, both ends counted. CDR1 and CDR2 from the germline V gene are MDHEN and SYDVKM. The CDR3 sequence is CASSFSGGTGGLMN.

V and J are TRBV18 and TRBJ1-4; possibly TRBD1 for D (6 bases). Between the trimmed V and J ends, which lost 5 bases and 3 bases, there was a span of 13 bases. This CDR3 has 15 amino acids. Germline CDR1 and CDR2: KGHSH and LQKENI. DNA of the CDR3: TGTGCCAGCTCAGCTCCAGGGGCTTCTAATGAAAAACTGTTTTTT. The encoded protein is CASSAPGASNEKLFF.

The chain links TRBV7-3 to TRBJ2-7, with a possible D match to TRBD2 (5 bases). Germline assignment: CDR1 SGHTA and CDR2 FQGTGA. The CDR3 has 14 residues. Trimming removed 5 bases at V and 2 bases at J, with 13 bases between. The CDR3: CASSPGGGAYEQYF. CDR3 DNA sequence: TGTGCCAGCAGCCCCGGCGGAGGAGCCTACGAGCAGTACTTC.

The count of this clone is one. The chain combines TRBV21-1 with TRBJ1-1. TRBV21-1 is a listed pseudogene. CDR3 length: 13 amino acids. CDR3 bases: TGTGCCAGCGGGGAGGGGAAAGACACTGAAGCTTTCTTT. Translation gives CASGEGKDTEAFF.

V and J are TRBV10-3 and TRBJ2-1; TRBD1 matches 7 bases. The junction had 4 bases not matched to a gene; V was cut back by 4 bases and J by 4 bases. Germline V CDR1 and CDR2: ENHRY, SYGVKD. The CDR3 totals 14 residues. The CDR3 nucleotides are TGTGCCATCAGTGGCAGGACAGGATACAATGAGCAGTTCTTC. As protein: CAISGRTGYNEQFF.

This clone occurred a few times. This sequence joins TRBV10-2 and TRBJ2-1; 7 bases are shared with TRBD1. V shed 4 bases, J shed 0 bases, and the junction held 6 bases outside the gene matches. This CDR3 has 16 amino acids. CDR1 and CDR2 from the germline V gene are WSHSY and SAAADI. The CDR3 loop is CASSGGQTSSYNEQFF. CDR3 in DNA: TGCGCCAGCAGTGGGGGACAGACGAGCTCCTACAATGAGCAGTTCTTC.

The CDR3 sequence: CASRSAGGETQYF. In DNA form, the CDR3 reads TGCGCCAGCAGATCCGCCGGGGGAGAGACCCAGTACTTC. The chain joins TRBV5-1 to TRBJ2-5, with D perhaps matching TRBD2 (6 bases). The V and J ends lost 5 bases and 4 bases respectively, with 12 bases between them. CDR1 is SGHRS and CDR2 is YFSETQ in the germline V gene. The CDR3 length is 13 residues.

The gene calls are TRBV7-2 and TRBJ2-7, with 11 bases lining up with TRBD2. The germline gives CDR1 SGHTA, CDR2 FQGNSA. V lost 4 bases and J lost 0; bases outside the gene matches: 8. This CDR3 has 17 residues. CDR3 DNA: TGTGCCAGCAGCTCATACACTAGCGGGAGTATCTCCTACGAGCAGTACTTC. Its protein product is CASSSYTSGSISYEQYF. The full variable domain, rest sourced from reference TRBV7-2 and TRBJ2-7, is GAGVSQSPSNKVTEKGKDVELRCDPISGHTALYWYRQSLGQGLEFLIYFQGNSAPDKSGLPSDRFSAERTGGSVSTLTIQRTQQEDSAVYLCASSSYTSGSISYEQYFGPGTRLTVT.

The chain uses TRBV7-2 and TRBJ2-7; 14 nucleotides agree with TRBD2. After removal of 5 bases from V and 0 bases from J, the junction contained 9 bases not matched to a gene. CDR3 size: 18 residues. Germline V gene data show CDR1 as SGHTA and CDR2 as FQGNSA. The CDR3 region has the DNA TGTGCCAGCAGCCGCCGGACTAGCGGGGGGTTGAGCTCCTACGAGCAGTACTTC. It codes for CASSRRTSGGLSSYEQYF.

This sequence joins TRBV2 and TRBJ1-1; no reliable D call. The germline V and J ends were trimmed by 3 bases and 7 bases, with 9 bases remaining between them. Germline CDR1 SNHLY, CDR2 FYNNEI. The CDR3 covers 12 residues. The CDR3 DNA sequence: TGTGCCAGCAGTGAGAACGGCTATGAAGCTTTCTTT. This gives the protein CASSENGYEAFF.

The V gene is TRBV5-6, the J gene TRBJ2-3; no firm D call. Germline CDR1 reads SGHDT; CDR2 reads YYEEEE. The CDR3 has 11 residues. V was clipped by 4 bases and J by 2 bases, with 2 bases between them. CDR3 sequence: CASSLTDTQYF. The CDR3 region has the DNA TGTGCCAGCAGCCTCACAGATACGCAGTATTTT.

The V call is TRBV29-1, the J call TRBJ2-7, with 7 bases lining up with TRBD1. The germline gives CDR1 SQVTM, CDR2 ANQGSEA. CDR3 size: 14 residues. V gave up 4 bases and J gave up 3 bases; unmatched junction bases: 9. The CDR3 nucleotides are TGCAGCGTTGTGGGACAGTATAACATCTACGAGCAGTACTTC. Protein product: CSVVGQYNIYEQYF.

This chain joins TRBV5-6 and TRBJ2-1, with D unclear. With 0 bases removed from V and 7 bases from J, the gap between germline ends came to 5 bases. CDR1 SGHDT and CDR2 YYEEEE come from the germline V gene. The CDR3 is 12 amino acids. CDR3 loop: CASSLDRNEQFF. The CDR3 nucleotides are TGTGCCAGCAGCTTGGATAGGAATGAGCAGTTCTTC. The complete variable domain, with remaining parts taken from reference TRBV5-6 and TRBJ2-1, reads DAGVTQSPTHLIKTRGQQVTLRCSPKSGHDTVSWYQQALGQGPQFIFQYYEEEERQRGNFPDRFSGHQFPNYSSELNVNALLLGDSALYLCASSLDRNEQFFGPGTRLTVL.

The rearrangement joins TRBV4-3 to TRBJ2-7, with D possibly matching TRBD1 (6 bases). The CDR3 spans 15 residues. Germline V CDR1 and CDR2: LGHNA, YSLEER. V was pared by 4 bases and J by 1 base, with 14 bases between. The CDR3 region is CASSPRQDSSYEQYF. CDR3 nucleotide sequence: TGCGCCAGCAGCCCCAGACAGGACTCTTCCTACGAGCAGTACTTC.

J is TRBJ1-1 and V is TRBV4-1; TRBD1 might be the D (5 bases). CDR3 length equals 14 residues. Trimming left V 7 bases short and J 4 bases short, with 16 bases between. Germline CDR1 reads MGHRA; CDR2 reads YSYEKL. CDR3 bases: TGCGCCAGCAACCCCGCGGGGGTAGGCACTGAAGCTTTCTTT. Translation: CASNPAGVGTEAFF.

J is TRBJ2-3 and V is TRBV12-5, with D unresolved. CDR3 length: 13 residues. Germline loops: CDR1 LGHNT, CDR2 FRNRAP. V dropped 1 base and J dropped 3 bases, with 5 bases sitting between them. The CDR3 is CASGLGGTDTQYF. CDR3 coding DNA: TGTGCTAGTGGTTTGGGGGGAACAGATACGCAGTATTTT.

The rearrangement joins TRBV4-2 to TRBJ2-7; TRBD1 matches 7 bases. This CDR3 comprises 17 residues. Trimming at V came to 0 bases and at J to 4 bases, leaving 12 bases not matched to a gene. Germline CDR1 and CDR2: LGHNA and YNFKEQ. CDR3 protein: CASSQDGGDRVSYEQYF. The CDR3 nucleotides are TGTGCCAGCAGCCAAGATGGGGGAGACAGGGTCTCTTACGAGCAGTACTTC.

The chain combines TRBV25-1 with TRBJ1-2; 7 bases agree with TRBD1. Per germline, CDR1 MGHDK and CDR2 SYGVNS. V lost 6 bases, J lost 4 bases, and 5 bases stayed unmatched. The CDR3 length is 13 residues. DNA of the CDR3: TGTGCCAGCAGCGCCGGGACAGCCTATGGCTACACCTTC. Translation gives CASSAGTAYGYTF.